Following are 26 T cell receptor beta chains from one sample sequenced in a study of CD8 T cells in ankylosing spondylitis. Each CDR3 protein gets one entry after TCRdb re-called the 5' RACE reads with MiXCR. The sample yields about 30,000 distinct CDR3 sequences, about 30% seen once. The sample taken for sequencing was synovial fluid, either unsorted or a sorted T cell fraction (not recorded which). The receptor set was obtained from a male donor with ankylosing spondylitis.

In this sample, this clonotype turned up a few times. The V and J genes are TRBV7-9 and TRBJ1-2; tentative D call: TRBD1 (5 bases). CDR3 size: 14 residues. V gave up 4 bases and J gave up 1 base, with 10 bases separating them. Germline CDR1 reads SEHNR; CDR2 reads FQNEAQ (reference sequence). The CDR3 DNA reads TGTGCCAGCAGCTCGGGGGACGGTAACTATGGCTACACCTTC. Translation: CASSSGDGNYGYTF.

This clonotype was found many times. This chain links TRBV7-9 with TRBJ2-7; 14 nucleotides agree with TRBD2. The CDR3 consists of 17 residues. After removal of 3 bases from V and 5 bases from J, the junction contained 9 bases not matched to a gene. Germline values: CDR1 SEHNR, CDR2 FQNEAQ (reference sequence). This CDR3 reads CASSFLGLAGGVDEQYF. The CDR3 DNA reads TGTGCCAGCAGCTTTCTCGGACTAGCGGGAGGAGTAGACGAGCAGTACTTC.

V gene TRBV10-3 combines with J gene TRBJ1-1; D perhaps matches TRBD1 (5 bases). Germline V gives CDR1 ENHRY, CDR2 SYGVKD. The CDR3 covers 13 residues. V gave up 10 bases and J gave up 0 bases, with 12 bases separating them. CDR3 nucleotides: TGTGCCAGCCTTCCGGACATGAACACTGAAGCTTTCTTT. Protein sequence: CASLPDMNTEAFF.

V and J are TRBV20-1 and TRBJ2-2; D perhaps matches TRBD2 (6 bases). V was trimmed by 8 bases and J by 3 bases, leaving 13 bases between them. The CDR3 is 13 amino acids. Germline lookup yields CDR1 DFQATT and CDR2 SNEGSKA (reference sequence). The chain's CDR3 is CSWRGFDTGELFF. The CDR3 DNA reads as TGCAGTTGGCGGGGTTTCGACACCGGGGAGCTGTTTTTT.

This clonotype has just a few counts. The rearrangement joins TRBV12-3 or TRBV12-4 to TRBJ2-1; D unresolved. This CDR3 spans 12 amino acids. Between the trimmed V and J ends, which lost 5 bases and 8 bases, there was a span of 10 bases. CDR3 coding DNA: TGTGCCAGCAGTCCAGTTGAGTATGAGCAGTTCTTC. Its protein is CASSPVEYEQFF.

This clonotype was detected once. CDR3 region: CAWETGESGELFF. CDR3 in DNA: TGTGCCTGGGAGACTGGAGAGAGCGGGGAGCTGTTTTTT. The rearrangement links TRBV30 to TRBJ2-2; D is uncertain. Germline CDR1 is GTSNPN and CDR2 is SVGIG (reference sequence). Trimming removed 5 bases at V and 7 bases at J, with 14 bases between. CDR3 length: 13 amino acids.

CDR3 protein: CASSLTGKASYEQYF. CDR3 in DNA: TGTGCCAGCAGTCTAACAGGGAAGGCTTCCTACGAGCAGTACTTC. The chain carries TRBV2 and TRBJ2-7, with D perhaps matching TRBD1 (6 bases). CDR1 SNHLY and CDR2 FYNNEI come from the germline V gene. Trimming took 5 bases from V and 1 from J, leaving 15 bases between them. The CDR3 consists of 15 residues. Full variable domain (rest looked up from reference TRBV2 and TRBJ2-7): EPEVTQTPSHQVTQMGQEVILRCVPISNHLYFYWYRQILGQKVEFLVSFYNNEISEKSEIFDDQFSVERPDGSNFTLKIRSTKLEDSAMYFCASSLTGKASYEQYFGPGTRLTVT.

This clonotype is large in the sample. The chain has TRBV6-1 and TRBJ2-7, with D possibly TRBD1 on 6 matching bases. The V end was cut by 6 bases, the J end by 2 bases, with 11 bases between. CDR1 and CDR2 from the germline V gene are MNHNS and SASEGT. This CDR3 comprises 13 residues. The CDR3, as DNA: TGTGCCAGCAGAGGGGGATCTACCTACGAGCAGTACTTC. It specifies CASRGGSTYEQYF.

The chain links TRBV29-1 to TRBJ2-1; 8 positions match TRBD2. Germline lookup yields CDR1 SQVTM and CDR2 ANQGSEA. With V trimmed by 7 bases and J by 3 bases, 8 bases remained unmatched. This CDR3 contains 14 residues. The CDR3 protein is CSERAGDGYNEQFF. CDR3 sequence (DNA): TGCAGCGAACGAGCGGGAGATGGCTACAATGAGCAGTTCTTC.

V and J are TRBV27 and TRBJ2-7; TRBD2 might be the D (6 bases). The V gene lost 4 bases and the J gene lost 2 bases, with 15 bases spanning the gap. CDR3 size: 15 residues. Germline values: CDR1 MNHEY, CDR2 SMNVEV (reference sequence). In nucleotides, the CDR3 is TGTGCCAGCAGTTGGCGACGGGAGACGACCTACGAGCAGTACTTC. Encoded protein: CASSWRRETTYEQYF.

The chain joins TRBV19 to TRBJ2-1; D uncertain. The CDR3 runs to 12 residues. Trimming pared 5 bases from V and 9 bases from J, leaving 11 bases between. Germline V gene sequence: CDR1 LNHDA, CDR2 SQIVND (reference sequence). CDR3 residues: CASSSFFGEQFF. The CDR3 DNA reads as TGTGCCAGTAGTTCCTTTTTCGGTGAGCAGTTCTTC.

Many counts were recorded for this clonotype. The chain employs TRBV10-1 and TRBJ2-7, with a tentative D call TRBD1 (6 bases). Trimming pared 2 bases from V and 6 bases from J, leaving 11 bases between. The CDR3 runs 13 residues. The V gene's germline CDR1 is WNHNN and CDR2 SYGVQD (reference sequence). CDR3 sequence: CASSETIQGEQYV. The CDR3 nucleotides read TGCGCCAGCAGTGAGACCATACAGGGCGAGCAGTACGTC.

This clonotype was found many times. The chain recombines TRBV5-1 with TRBJ2-1; 9 bases align to TRBD1. V shed 2 bases, J shed 7 bases, and the junction held 10 bases outside the gene matches. CDR1 and CDR2 from the germline V gene are SGHRS and YFSETQ. The CDR3 sequence is 16 residues long. This CDR3 reads CASSFPGTGNPNEQFF. The CDR3 coding sequence is TGCGCCAGCAGCTTTCCCGGGACAGGGAATCCGAATGAGCAGTTCTTC.

Ten or more counts support this clonotype. Here the CDR3 DNA reads TGCAGTGCCGGAGACGGGACCGGGACAGGTGACTACGAGCAGTACTTC. Residues: CSAGDGTGTGDYEQYF. The V gene is TRBV20-1, the J gene TRBJ2-7, with 8 bases fitting TRBD1. The length of the CDR3 is 16 residues. J gave up 3 bases and V 6 bases, and 16 bases lay outside the gene matches. Germline V gene sequence: CDR1 DFQATT, CDR2 SNEGSKA (reference sequence).

The V and J genes are TRBV20-1 and TRBJ2-3; maybe TRBD2 (6 bases). The CDR3 length is 14 residues. CDR1 and CDR2 from the germline V gene are DFQATT and SNEGSKA (reference sequence). V was trimmed by 6 bases and J by 7 bases, leaving 20 bases between them. The CDR3 here is CSAQPEGRINTQYF. The CDR3 DNA follows: TGCAGTGCCCAACCAGAGGGGAGGATAAATACGCAGTATTTT.

There are a few counts of this clonotype. The chain is built from TRBV7-9 and TRBJ2-7, with 7 bases that match TRBD1. The length of the CDR3 is 15 residues. Germline CDR1 reads SEHNR; CDR2 reads FQNEAQ (reference sequence). V lost 5 bases, J lost 3 bases, and 10 bases stayed unmatched. The CDR3 sequence is CASSHQDRMSYEQYF. Here the CDR3 DNA reads TGTGCCAGCAGCCACCAGGACAGGATGAGCTACGAGCAGTACTTC.

The chain uses TRBV7-2 and TRBJ2-1; D is uncertain. CDR1 and CDR2 from the germline V gene are SGHTA and FQGNSA. CDR3 length: 12 amino acids. The V end lost 5 bases, the J end lost 4 bases, and 6 bases lay between the germline ends. Here the CDR3 reads CASSASYNEQFF. The CDR3 nucleotides are TGTGCCAGCAGCGCCTCATACAATGAGCAGTTCTTC.

A few counts support this clonotype. The V gene is TRBV27, the J gene TRBJ2-6; 9 positions agree with TRBD1. Trimming took 7 bases from V and 0 from J; bases not matched to a gene: 7. Germline V gives CDR1 MNHEY, CDR2 SMNVEV (reference sequence). There are 17 residues in the CDR3. In nucleotides, the CDR3 is TGTGCCAGCACCTTACAGGGGGCCAACTCTGGGGCCAACGTCCTGACTTTC. It yields the protein CASTLQGANSGANVLTF.

The chain couples TRBV27 to TRBJ2-1; 8 nucleotides align to TRBD2. Germline-derived CDR1 and CDR2 are MNHEY and SMNVEV (reference sequence). This CDR3 has 15 amino acids. V gave up 8 bases and J gave up 0 bases; unmatched junction bases: 6. Here the CDR3 reads CASASGGVSYNEQFF. DNA of the CDR3: TGTGCCAGCGCTTCCGGGGGGGTCTCCTACAATGAGCAGTTCTTC.

By share, this clonotype counts as medium-sized. The rearrangement joins TRBV18 to TRBJ2-7; unclear D gene. V was cut by 2 bases and J by 1 base, with 6 bases left in between. CDR1 and CDR2 (germline): KGHSH, LQKENI. CDR3 length equals 13 residues. The chain's CDR3 is CASSPGRSYEQYV. The CDR3 nucleotides are TGTGCCAGCTCACCAGGCCGGTCCTACGAGCAGTACGTC.

This clonotype was observed many times. The chain combines TRBV24-1 with TRBJ2-5; TRBD1 matches 10 bases. V was clipped by 0 bases and J by 4 bases; unmatched bases: 10. The CDR3 has 18 amino acids. Germline V gene lookup returns CDR1 KGHDR and CDR2 SFDVKD. The CDR3 nucleotides are TGTGCCACCAGTGATTTGCGGGACAGGGGAGAAGGTGGAGAGACCCAGTACTTC. Protein product: CATSDLRDRGEGGETQYF.

This clonotype turned up a few times. The chain couples TRBV15 to TRBJ2-1, with 9 positions matching TRBD2. Germline V gives CDR1 LNHNV, CDR2 YYDKDF (reference sequence). V gave up 2 bases and J gave up 8 bases; unmatched junction bases: 7. This CDR3 is 15 amino acids long. The CDR3 reads CATSRPSGASDEQFF. CDR3 in DNA: TGTGCCACCAGCAGACCTAGCGGGGCCTCGGATGAGCAGTTCTTC.

In its sample, this clonotype was seen a few times. This chain uses TRBV29-1 with TRBJ2-7; 8 positions match TRBD2. The V gene's germline CDR1 is SQVTM and CDR2 ANQGSEA. The CDR3 runs to 13 residues. V shed 4 bases, J shed 4 bases, and the junction held 6 bases outside the gene matches. The CDR3 loop is CSVGLAGLYEQYF. The CDR3 coding sequence is TGCAGCGTTGGGCTAGCGGGCCTATACGAGCAGTACTTC.

The chain employs TRBV14 and TRBJ2-3, with 7 bases fitting TRBD2. The CDR3 sequence is 15 residues long. J was trimmed by 3 bases and V by 2 bases; bases with no gene match: 5. The germline V gene has CDR1 SGHDN and CDR2 FVKESK. The CDR3 protein is CASSQSLAATDTQYF. The CDR3 DNA reads TGTGCCAGCAGCCAATCGCTAGCGGCAACAGATACGCAGTATTTT.

The V and J genes are TRBV15 and TRBJ2-5; D uncertain. CDR1 and CDR2 from the germline V gene are LNHNV and YYDKDF (reference sequence). The V and J ends lost 0 bases and 12 bases respectively, with 14 bases between them. This CDR3 has 13 amino acids. CDR3 bases: TGTGCCACCAGCAGAGATTCAGCAGTAACCAAGTACTTC. Its translation is CATSRDSAVTKYF.

There are many counts of this clonotype. The chain is built from TRBV12-2 and TRBJ1-6; the table's D call, TRBD1, has no DNA check behind it. TRBV12-2 is annotated as a pseudogene. This CDR3 spans 17 amino acids. The CDR3 sequence: CASRLDPQGAQDSPLHF. The CDR3 DNA follows: TGTGCAAGTCGCTTAGACCCTCAGGGGGCGCAAGATTCACCCCTCCACTTT.